The 18 T cell receptor beta chains presented below share a single source sample, sequenced in a study of control samples from healthy donors and cancer patients. Some clones are missing from TCRdb's copy, which holds only in-frame ones; the method was immunoSEQ multiplex PCR. Among about 410,000 clones listed, 90% were seen once. The sequenced sample was PBMCs. The receptors originated from a man between 35 and 55 years old with head and neck cancer.

The CDR3: CASSYRGQETQYF. CDR3 nucleotide sequence: TGTGCCAGCAGTTATCGTGGGCAAGAGACCCAGTACTTC. The rearrangement uses TRBV6-5 and TRBJ2-5; the D is unclear. Germline CDR1 is MNHEY and CDR2 is SVGAGI. The CDR3 contains 13 residues. The V end was cut by 3 bases, the J end by 2 bases, with 7 bases between.

The rearrangement uses TRBV11-2 and TRBJ2-2; D unresolved. The CDR3 extends over 13 amino acids. The germline V gene has CDR1 SGHAT and CDR2 FQNNGV. Between the trimmed V and J ends, which lost 1 base and 4 bases, there was a span of 4 bases. CDR3 region: CASSLVSTGELFF. CDR3 DNA sequence: TGTGCCAGCAGCTTAGTCAGCACCGGGGAGCTGTTTTTT.

V and J are TRBV29-1 and TRBJ2-3, with a tentative D call TRBD2 (5 bases). The CDR3 covers 11 residues. V was trimmed by 7 bases and J by 4 bases, leaving 9 bases between them. Germline V gene sequence: CDR1 SQVTM, CDR2 ANQGSEA. The CDR3 DNA reads TGCAGCGAACGGGGTTCAGATACGCAGTATTTT. Protein product: CSERGSDTQYF.

Only one count was recorded for this clone. This chain joins TRBV30 and TRBJ2-4; TRBD1 might be the D (5 bases). CDR3 size: 14 residues. The V gene lost 1 base and the J gene lost 8 bases, with 15 bases spanning the gap. Germline values: CDR1 GTSNPN, CDR2 SVGIG (reference sequence). The CDR3 sequence is CAWSASGRIHIQYF. The CDR3 nucleotides are TGTGCCTGGAGTGCTTCAGGGCGGATACACATTCAGTACTTC.

J is TRBJ2-3 and V is TRBV11-2; no definite D call. CDR1 is SGHAT and CDR2 is FQNNGV in the germline V gene. Trimming cost V 0 bases and J 3 bases, with 7 bases left between them. This CDR3 is 14 amino acids long. Here the CDR3 reads CASSLDPSTDTQYF. The CDR3, as DNA: TGTGCCAGCAGCTTAGATCCCTCGACAGATACGCAGTATTTT.

The J gene is TRBJ2-5, the V gene TRBV14; D may be TRBD2 (5 bases). The V and J ends lost 1 base and 2 bases respectively, with 11 bases between them. The length of the CDR3 is 15 residues. Germline assignment: CDR1 SGHDN and CDR2 FVKESK. This CDR3 is CASSQARRLQETQYF. The CDR3 DNA reads TGTGCCAGCAGCCAAGCCAGACGACTACAAGAGACCCAGTACTTC.

The chain carries TRBV28 and TRBJ2-7, with D tentatively TRBD1 (5 bases). The CDR3 runs to 12 residues. Germline-derived CDR1 and CDR2 are MDHEN and SYDVKM. Deletions cut 5 bases from V and 5 bases from J, with 10 bases between. In DNA form, the CDR3 reads TGTGCCAGCAGTACCTTGACAGACGAGCAGTACTTC. It yields the protein CASSTLTDEQYF.

The chain links TRBV5-6 to TRBJ2-1; TRBD1 agrees at 10 bases. V shed 6 bases, J shed 1 base, and the junction held 1 base outside the gene matches. The CDR3 totals 14 residues. Looked up from germline, CDR1 is SGHDT and CDR2 is YYEEEE. Here the CDR3 DNA reads TGTGCCAGCACGGACAGGGGGTCCTACAATGAGCAGTTCTTC. This encodes CASTDRGSYNEQFF.

This rearrangement joins TRBV19 to TRBJ1-4; the match to TRBD1 covers 7 bases. Germline CDR1 is LNHDA and CDR2 is SQIVND (reference sequence). The CDR3 loop spans 15 amino acids. V shed 4 bases, J shed 5 bases, and the junction held 7 bases outside the gene matches. CDR3 protein: CASSTTGTENEKLFF. The CDR3 DNA reads TGTGCCAGTAGTACTACCGGGACAGAAAATGAAAAACTGTTTTTT.

The V and J genes are TRBV4-2 and TRBJ1-4; 7 bases map to TRBD1. The CDR3 spans 16 residues. Germline trimming cut 2 bases from V and 2 bases from J; bases unmatched to any gene: 5. CDR1 LGHNA and CDR2 YNFKEQ come from the germline V gene. The DNA of the CDR3 is TGTGCCAGCAGCCAAAAGACAGGGTCGACTAATGAAAAACTGTTTTTT. It yields the protein CASSQKTGSTNEKLFF.

A single count supports this clone. The chain joins TRBV5-1 to TRBJ1-5; TRBD1 matches at 8 bases. The CDR3 length is 15 residues. CDR1 and CDR2 (germline): SGHRS, YFSETQ. Trimming took 4 bases from V and 5 from J; bases not matched to a gene: 8. The CDR3 bases are TGCGCCAGCAGCGGAGGGACAGGCACCGATCAGCCCCAGCATTTT. The encoded protein is CASSGGTGTDQPQHF.

The sample holds one count of this clone. The chain employs TRBV2 and TRBJ2-5; no clear D. V lost 6 bases and J lost 2, with 10 bases in between. This CDR3 comprises 13 residues. Germline V gene data show CDR1 as SNHLY and CDR2 as FYNNEI. CDR3: CASSLRWQETQYF. The CDR3 DNA reads as TGTGCCAGCAGCCTTCGGTGGCAAGAGACCCAGTACTTC.

This clone was observed once. The gene calls are TRBV10-3 and TRBJ2-2, with no clear D. Trimming shortened V by 8 bases and J by 7 bases, and 8 bases separated the two germline ends. The CDR3 loop spans 11 amino acids. Looked up from germline, CDR1 is ENHRY and CDR2 is SYGVKD. The CDR3 region is CAIAWGGELFF. CDR3 DNA sequence: TGTGCCATCGCTTGGGGCGGGGAGCTGTTTTTT.

The chain carries TRBV2 and TRBJ1-2; D is perhaps TRBD1 (5 bases). CDR3 length: 11 amino acids. Germline values: CDR1 SNHLY, CDR2 FYNNEI. The V gene lost 6 bases and the J gene lost 7 bases, with 9 bases spanning the gap. The DNA for the CDR3 is TGTGCCAGCAGAGAGGGACCTGGCTACACCTTC. Translated, it gives CASREGPGYTF.

The rearrangement uses TRBV28 and TRBJ1-1; 9 bases agree with TRBD1. Losses at the gene ends were 5 bases for V and 3 bases for J; bases not matched to a gene: 10. Germline V gene lookup returns CDR1 MDHEN and CDR2 SYDVKM. This CDR3 spans 16 amino acids. CDR3 loop: CASSETGTGFHTEAFF. CDR3 nucleotides: TGTGCCAGCAGTGAAACCGGGACAGGGTTCCACACTGAAGCTTTCTTT.

The gene calls are TRBV9 and TRBJ1-1; no clear D. Per the germline V gene, CDR1 is SGDLS and CDR2 is YYNGEE. The CDR3 has 14 amino acids. Trimming cost V 2 bases and J 0 bases, with 8 bases left between them. CDR3 nucleotides: TGTGCCAGCAGCGTCGCTATAATGAACACTGAAGCTTTCTTT. It specifies CASSVAIMNTEAFF.

The chain uses TRBV7-9 and TRBJ1-2; TRBD1 is a possible D gene (6 bases). V dropped 7 bases and J dropped 1 base, with 22 bases sitting between them. The CDR3 sequence is 17 residues long. Germline loops: CDR1 SEHNR, CDR2 FQNEAQ (reference sequence). DNA for the CDR3: TGTGCCAGCAACCGACTCCGGGGGCTTACCTTTAACTATGGCTACACCTTC. Translation gives CASNRLRGLTFNYGYTF.

The chain employs TRBV7-2 and TRBJ2-7; D is unresolved. The V and J ends lost 1 base and 7 bases respectively, with 17 bases between them. Germline V CDR1 and CDR2: SGHTA, FQGNSA. This CDR3 is built from 15 residues. This CDR3 reads CASSLVSSSTGEQYF. The CDR3 DNA follows: TGTGCCAGCAGCTTAGTGAGCAGTTCGACTGGGGAGCAGTACTTC. The full variable domain, its missing parts supplied by reference TRBV7-2 and TRBJ2-7, is GAGVSQSPSNKVTEKGKDVELRCDPISGHTALYWYRQSLGQGLEFLIYFQGNSAPDKSGLPSDRFSAERTGGSVSTLTIQRTQQEDSAVYLCASSLVSSSTGEQYFGPGTRLTVT.